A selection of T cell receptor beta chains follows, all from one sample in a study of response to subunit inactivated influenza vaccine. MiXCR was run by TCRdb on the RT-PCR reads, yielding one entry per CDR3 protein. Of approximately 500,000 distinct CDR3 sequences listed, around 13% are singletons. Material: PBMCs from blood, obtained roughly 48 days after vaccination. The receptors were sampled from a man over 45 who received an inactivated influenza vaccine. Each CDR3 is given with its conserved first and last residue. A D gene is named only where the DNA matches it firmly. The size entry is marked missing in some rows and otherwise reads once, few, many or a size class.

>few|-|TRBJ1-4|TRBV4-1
CASSQVWGTEKLFF
TGCGCCAGCAGCCAAGTATGGGGGACTGAAAAACTGTTTTTT
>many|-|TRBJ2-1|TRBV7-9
CASSFDIYNEQFF
TGTGCCAGCAGCTTCGACATCTACAATGAGCAGTTCTTC
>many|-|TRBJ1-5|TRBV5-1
CASSLAGLRNQPQHF
TGCGCCAGCAGCTTGGCGGGGTTAAGGAATCAGCCCCAGCATTTT
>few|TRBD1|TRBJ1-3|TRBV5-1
CASSPDRDVDTIYF
TGCGCCAGCAGCCCGGACAGGGATGTAGACACCATATATTTT
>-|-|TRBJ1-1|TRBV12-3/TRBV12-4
CASSTGPLEAFF
TGTGCCAGCAGCACCGGGCCTCTGGAAGCTTTCTTT
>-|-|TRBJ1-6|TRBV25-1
CASSVKNSSPLHF
TGTGCCAGCAGTGTAAAAAATAGTTCACCCCTCCACTTT
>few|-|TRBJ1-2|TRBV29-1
CSVEAIPYGYTF
TGCAGCGTTGAAGCGATACCCTATGGCTACACCTTC
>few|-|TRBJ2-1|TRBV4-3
CASSQEQLYNEQFF
TGCGCCAGCAGCCAAGAACAGCTCTACAATGAGCAGTTCTTC
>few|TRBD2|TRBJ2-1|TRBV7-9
CASSLLSSGTYNEQFF
TGTGCCAGCAGCTTACTTTCTAGCGGGACCTACAATGAGCAGTTCTTC
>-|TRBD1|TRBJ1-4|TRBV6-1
CASSPRQGWEKLFF
TGTGCCAGCAGTCCCCGACAGGGTTGGGAAAAACTGTTTTTT
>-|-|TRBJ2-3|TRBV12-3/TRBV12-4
CASSFGRAAKGTDTQYF
TGTGCCAGCAGTTTTGGGAGAGCGGCCAAGGGCACAGATACGCAGTATTTT
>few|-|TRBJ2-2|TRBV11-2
CASSSTRSGELFF
TGTGCCAGCAGCTCCACTAGGTCCGGGGAGCTGTTTTTT
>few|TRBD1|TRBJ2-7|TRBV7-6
CASSSGQGSEQYF
TGTGCCAGCAGCTCGGGACAGGGTAGCGAGCAGTACTTC
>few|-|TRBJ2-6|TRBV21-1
CASSNPSRDGVSGANVLTF
TGTGCCAGCAGCAACCCTTCGCGGGACGGGGTCTCTGGGGCCAACGTCCTGACTTTC
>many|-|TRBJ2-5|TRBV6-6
CASSYSLASQYF
TGTGCCAGCAGTTACTCGTTGGCCTCCCAGTACTTC
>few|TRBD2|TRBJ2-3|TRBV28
CASSTRTSGSADTQYF
TGTGCCAGCAGTACCCGGACTAGCGGGAGTGCAGATACGCAGTATTTT
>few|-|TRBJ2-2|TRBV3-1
CASSSTGGPTGELFF
TGTGCCAGCAGCTCGACAGGTGGCCCAACCGGGGAGCTGTTTTTT
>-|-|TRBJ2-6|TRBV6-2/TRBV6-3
CASSYYGTSGANVLTF
TGTGCCAGCAGTTACTATGGGACCTCTGGGGCCAACGTCCTGACTTTC
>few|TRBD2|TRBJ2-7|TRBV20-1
CSARVGSGGVYEQYF
TGCAGTGCTAGAGTTGGTAGCGGGGGGGTTTACGAGCAGTACTTC
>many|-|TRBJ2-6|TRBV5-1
CASKPLISGANVLTF
TGCGCCAGCAAACCGCTGATCTCTGGGGCCAACGTCCTGACTTTC
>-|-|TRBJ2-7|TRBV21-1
CASSTLTLQGTIYEQYF
TGTGCCAGCAGCACACTCACCCTACAGGGTACGATCTACGAGCAGTACTTC
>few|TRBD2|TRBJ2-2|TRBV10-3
CATVAGTRNTGELFF
TGTGCCACCGTTGCCGGGACTAGGAACACCGGGGAGCTGTTTTTT
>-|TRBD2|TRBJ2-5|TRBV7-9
CASSSGLGGRETQYF
TGTGCCAGCAGCTCCGGCCTCGGGGGGAGGGAGACCCAGTACTTC
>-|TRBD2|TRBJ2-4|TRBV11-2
CANRTSGPIAKNIQYF
TGTGCCAACCGGACTAGCGGGCCGATAGCCAAAAACATTCAGTACTTC
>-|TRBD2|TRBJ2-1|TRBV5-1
CASSLRRTSGSSYNEQFF
TGCGCCAGCAGCCTACGAAGGACTAGCGGGAGCTCCTACAATGAGCAGTTCTTC
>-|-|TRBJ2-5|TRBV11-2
CASSLDRGIQETQYF
TGTGCCAGCAGCTTAGACAGGGGAATACAAGAGACCCAGTACTTC
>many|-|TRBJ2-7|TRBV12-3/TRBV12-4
CASSQWGALIYF
TGTGCCAGCAGCCAATGGGGGGCTCTTATCTACTTC
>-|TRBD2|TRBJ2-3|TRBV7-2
CASSSRRGAGDTQYF
TGTGCCAGCAGCTCACGGCGGGGGGCGGGAGATACGCAGTATTTT
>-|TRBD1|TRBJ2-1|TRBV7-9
CASRQDPGQGAGNEQFF
TGTGCCAGCAGACAAGACCCTGGACAGGGGGCTGGGAATGAGCAGTTCTTC
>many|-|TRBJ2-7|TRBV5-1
CASSLAGGDVSYEQYF
TGCGCCAGCAGCTTGGCCGGGGGAGACGTTTCCTACGAGCAGTACTTC
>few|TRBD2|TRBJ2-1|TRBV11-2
CASSLDPSGSFFF
TGTGCCAGCAGCTTAGATCCTAGCGGGAGTTTTTTCTTC
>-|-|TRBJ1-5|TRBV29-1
CSAGVGHPQHF
TGCAGCGCCGGGGTGGGTCATCCCCAGCATTTT
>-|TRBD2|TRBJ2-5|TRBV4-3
CASSQDWPAGGFGQYF
TGCGCCAGCAGCCAAGATTGGCCAGCGGGGGGGTTTGGCCAGTACTTC